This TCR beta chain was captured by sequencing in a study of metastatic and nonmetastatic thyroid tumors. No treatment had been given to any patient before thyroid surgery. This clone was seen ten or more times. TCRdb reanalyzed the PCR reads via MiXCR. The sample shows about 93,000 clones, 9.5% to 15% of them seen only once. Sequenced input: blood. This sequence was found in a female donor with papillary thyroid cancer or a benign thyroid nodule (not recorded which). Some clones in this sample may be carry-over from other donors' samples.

The DNA for the CDR3 is TGCAGCGTCGGACATTCCTACGAGCAGTACTTC. The encoded protein is CSVGHSYEQYF. This rearrangement joins TRBV29-1 to TRBJ2-7; tentative D call: TRBD1 (5 bases). Germline V CDR1 and CDR2: SQVTM, ANQGSEA. With 6 bases removed from V and 1 base from J, the gap between germline ends came to 7 bases. The CDR3 is made up of 11 amino acids.